This T cell receptor (beta chain) emerged from a study of high-grade serous ovarian cancer treatment subgroups. Across the whole study: Mean per sample: about 14,000 reads, about 7,500 unique TCR beta rearrangements. Study results and caveats: Repertoire analysis covered CDR3 alone, not CDR1 or CDR2.

Turning to this clone: As yet, its antigen is unknown.

Between the trimmed V and J ends, which lost 5 bases and 4 bases, there was a span of 14 bases. The CDR3 loop spans 14 amino acids. Germline loops: CDR1 SGHTA, CDR2 FQGNSA. Measured with immunoSEQ multiplex PCR; TCRdb has only the in-frame clones, and not every one. The sample records about 18,000 clones, about 68% being singletons. The tumor samples were collected prior to definitive surgery or chemotherapy. Specimen: tumor tissue. The source of this sequence is a human donor with high-grade serous ovarian cancer. The chain uses TRBV7-2 and TRBJ1-2; D call uncertain. Written as DNA, the CDR3 is TGTGCCAGCAGCCAAGATTCCCTAGCCTATGGCTACACCTTC. As protein: CASSQDSLAYGYTF.